This passage covers 18 T cell receptor beta chains from one sample sequenced in a study of T cells after yellow fever vaccination. TCRdb reprocessed the 5' RACE reads via MiXCR and lists one record per CDR3 protein. In the table there are about 340,000 distinct CDR3 sequences, 3.5% to 4.5% of which are singletons. The sample in question was PBMCs, obtained 5 days after the yellow fever booster vaccination. The receptors shown here come from a man younger than 35 who received the YFV17D yellow fever vaccine.

This clonotype was found a few times. V usage is TRBV30 and J usage is TRBJ1-2; a weak D match, TRBD1 (5 bases). CDR1 and CDR2 from the germline V gene are GTSNPN and SVGIG (reference sequence). The CDR3 totals 12 residues. V lost 8 bases to trimming and J lost 3 bases, with 13 bases between them. The CDR3 is CARDRGHYGYTF. CDR3 sequence (DNA): TGTGCCCGGGACCGAGGCCACTATGGCTACACCTTC.

The CDR3 sequence is CSVENLAKNIQYF. The CDR3 DNA reads as TGCAGCGTGGAGAATTTAGCCAAAAACATTCAGTACTTC. The chain joins TRBV29-1 to TRBJ2-4; D gene ambiguous. V was cut by 6 bases and J by 0 bases, with 9 bases left in between. The CDR3 runs 13 residues. The germline V gene has CDR1 SQVTM and CDR2 ANQGSEA.

This clonotype was detected many times. The J gene is TRBJ1-1, the V gene TRBV18, with 7 bases that match TRBD1. The CDR3 contains 13 residues. Trimming at V came to 8 bases and at J to 1 base, leaving 4 bases not matched to a gene. The germline CDR1 and CDR2 sequences are KGHSH and LQKENI. CDR3 region: CASTGTENTEAFF. Here the CDR3 DNA reads TGTGCCAGCACCGGGACAGAGAACACTGAAGCTTTCTTT.

This chain connects TRBV30 to TRBJ1-5, with D tentatively TRBD1 (5 bases). Trimming shortened V by 2 bases and J by 4 bases, and 9 bases separated the two germline ends. The CDR3 covers 13 residues. Germline loops: CDR1 GTSNPN, CDR2 SVGIG (reference sequence). CDR3 nucleotides: TGTGCCTGGAGTCGGGCAGGGAATCAGCCCCAGCATTTT. The encoded protein is CAWSRAGNQPQHF.

This clonotype was seen only a few times. J is TRBJ2-3 and V is TRBV23-1, with D tentatively TRBD2 (8 bases). TRBV23-1 is known as an ORF, though its function is uncertain. Deletions cut 1 base from V and 0 bases from J, with 20 bases between. This CDR3 is built from 19 residues. The CDR3 coding sequence is TGCGCCAGCAGTCAATTCGGGACAGTAAGCGGGGGAAGCACAGATACGCAGTATTTT. This encodes CASSQFGTVSGGSTDTQYF.

This clonotype was observed at least ten times. The V call is TRBV15, the J call TRBJ2-7; D perhaps matches TRBD2 (5 bases). The CDR3 is 12 amino acids. V was pared by 2 bases and J by 4 bases, with 6 bases between. Germline CDR1 LNHNV, CDR2 YYDKDF (reference sequence). CDR3: CATSRPGYEQYF. CDR3 DNA sequence: TGTGCCACCAGCAGACCGGGATACGAGCAGTACTTC. Combining the CDR3 with reference TRBV15 and TRBJ2-7 gives the whole variable domain DAMVIQNPRYQVTQFGKPVTLSCSQTLNHNVMYWYQQKSSQAPKLLFHYYDKDFNNEADTPDNFQSRRPNTSFCFLDIRSPGLGDTAMYLCATSRPGYEQYFGPGTRLTVT.

This clonotype has more than one count but fewer than ten. The chain joins TRBV29-1 to TRBJ1-1; the match to TRBD1 covers 7 bases. The CDR3 totals 15 residues. The V gene's germline CDR1 is SQVTM and CDR2 ANQGSEA. V lost 0 bases and J lost 10; bases outside the gene matches: 14. In DNA, the CDR3 is TGCAGCGTTGAAGATCCCCCGTTCGGGACAGTTCCAGCTTTCTTT. Translating it yields CSVEDPPFGTVPAFF. Variable domain in full (rest from reference TRBV29-1 and TRBJ1-1): SAVISQKPSRDICQRGTSLTIQCQVDSQVTMMFWYRQQPGQSLTLIATANQGSEATYESGFVIDKFPISRPNLTFSTLTVSNMSPEDSSIYLCSVEDPPFGTVPAFFGQGTRLTVV.

This clonotype was counted at least ten times. The chain combines TRBV5-1 with TRBJ2-1; TRBD2 might be the D (5 bases). Trimming pared 4 bases from V and 4 bases from J, leaving 9 bases between. CDR3 length: 13 residues. Germline-derived CDR1 and CDR2 are SGHRS and YFSETQ. The CDR3 here is CASSGRAYNEQFF. The CDR3 DNA sequence: TGCGCCAGCAGCGGGCGGGCGTACAATGAGCAGTTCTTC.

This sequence joins TRBV7-8 and TRBJ1-2; 9 positions match TRBD1. V dropped 5 bases and J dropped 3; count of bases not matched to a gene: 7. The CDR3 consists of 15 residues. Germline CDR1 and CDR2: SGHVS and FQNEAQ. CDR3 sequence: CASSRGQGRYYGYTF. In nucleotides, the CDR3 is TGTGCCAGCAGCCGCGGACAGGGGAGGTACTATGGCTACACCTTC.

The chain couples TRBV7-2 to TRBJ2-2; D might be TRBD1 or TRBD2, each matching 5 bases. Germline CDR1 SGHTA, CDR2 FQGNSA. CDR3 length: 15 residues. CDR3 in amino acids: CACDRGQGNTGELFF. CDR3 coding DNA: TGTGCATGCGACCGGGGTCAGGGCAACACCGGGGAGCTGTTTTTT. Combining the CDR3 with reference TRBV7-2 and TRBJ2-2 gives the whole variable domain GAGVSQSPSNKVTEKGKDVELRCDPISGHTALYWYRQSLGQGLEFLIYFQGNSAPDKSGLPSDRFSAERTGGSVSTLTIQRTQQEDSAVYLCACDRGQGNTGELFFGEGSRLTVL.

Ten or more counts support this clonotype. The chain recombines TRBV5-1 with TRBJ1-1, with 7 bases lining up with TRBD1. This CDR3 contains 14 residues. Germline CDR1 is SGHRS and CDR2 is YFSETQ. V lost 2 bases, J lost 4 bases, and 5 bases stayed unmatched. The CDR3 reads CASSFARGTTEAFF. The CDR3 DNA reads as TGCGCCAGCAGCTTCGCCAGGGGGACCACTGAAGCTTTCTTT. The whole variable domain, remainder taken from reference TRBV5-1 and TRBJ1-1, is KAGVTQTPRYLIKTRGQQVTLSCSPISGHRSVSWYQQTPGQGLQFLFEYFSETQRNKGNFPGRFSGRQFSNSRSEMNVSTLELGDSALYLCASSFARGTTEAFFGQGTRLTVV.

The sample holds a few counts of this clonotype. The genes are TRBV19 and TRBJ1-6; no clear D. Germline CDR1 reads LNHDA; CDR2 reads SQIVND (reference sequence). This CDR3 contains 13 residues. Deletions cut 3 bases from V and 9 bases from J, with 9 bases between. The CDR3 DNA reads TGTGCCAGTAGTATCTCCGCCAGTTCACCCCTCCACTTT. The encoded protein is CASSISASSPLHF.

V gene TRBV19 combines with J gene TRBJ2-3, with TRBD1 identical over 9 bases. Germline V CDR1 and CDR2: LNHDA, SQIVND (reference sequence). The length of the CDR3 is 14 residues. V shed 9 bases and J 5 bases; nucleotides not matched to a gene: 9. CDR3 sequence (DNA): TGTGCCAGCGTACAGGGGGCAGGGGGAGATACGCAGTATTTT. Its translation is CASVQGAGGDTQYF.

The table lists this clonotype with many counts. The chain employs TRBV20-1 and TRBJ2-5; the D call may be TRBD1 or TRBD2 (5 bases each). The V gene's germline CDR1 is DFQATT and CDR2 SNEGSKA (reference sequence). The CDR3 runs to 11 residues. V gave up 1 base and J gave up 5 bases, with 5 bases separating them. CDR3: CSARGGETQYF. The CDR3 region has the DNA TGCAGTGCTAGAGGGGGGGAGACCCAGTACTTC.

This clonotype was counted a few times. The J gene is TRBJ2-1, the V gene TRBV5-4; 10 nucleotides line up with TRBD2. V lost 10 bases to trimming and J lost 8 bases; unmatched junction nucleotides: 12. CDR1 and CDR2 from the germline V gene are SGHNT and YYREEE (reference sequence). The CDR3 extends over 14 amino acids. The CDR3 reads CAGTSGGAPYEQFF. The CDR3 region has the DNA TGTGCCGGTACCAGCGGGGGGGCCCCCTATGAGCAGTTCTTC. The entire variable domain, with the rest obtained from reference TRBV5-4 and TRBJ2-1, is as follows: ETGVTQSPTHLIKTRGQQVTLRCSSQSGHNTVSWYQQALGQGPQFIFQYYREEENGRGNFPPRFSGLQFPNYSSELNVNALELDDSALYLCAGTSGGAPYEQFFGPGTRLTVL.

The table lists this clonotype with many counts. This rearrangement joins TRBV5-4 to TRBJ2-5, with 9 bases matching TRBD2. With V trimmed by 2 bases and J by 3 bases, 8 bases remained unmatched. Germline V gene data show CDR1 as SGHNT and CDR2 as YYREEE (reference sequence). The CDR3 is 16 amino acids. This CDR3 reads CASSLTPRTSEETQYF. The CDR3 nucleotides read TGTGCCAGCAGCTTAACCCCCCGGACTAGCGAAGAGACCCAGTACTTC.

The genes are TRBV6-2 or TRBV6-3 and TRBJ2-4; D possibly corresponds to TRBD2 (6 bases). From germline, CDR1 is MNHEY and CDR2 SVGEGT. This CDR3 comprises 15 residues. Trimming removed 7 bases from V and 3 bases from J, with 16 bases in between. The CDR3 nucleotides read TGTGCCAGCATGGTATCACGGGGAGGCAAAAACATTCAGTACTTC. This encodes CASMVSRGGKNIQYF.

There are many counts of this clonotype. The rearrangement joins TRBV9 to TRBJ2-7; 7 nucleotides agree with TRBD2. This CDR3 has 15 amino acids. V dropped 4 bases and J dropped 5; count of bases not matched to a gene: 12. CDR1 and CDR2 from the germline V gene are SGDLS and YYNGEE. CDR3: CASSPSGLVTDEQYF. In DNA, the CDR3 is TGTGCCAGCAGCCCGTCAGGACTAGTAACCGACGAGCAGTACTTC.